What follows is one T cell receptor beta chain and its context. There is no known antigen for this receptor. Base-call qualities are not available, and no considerably larger clone is one nucleotide away. The CDR3 has 14 amino acids, counting the end cysteine and phenylalanine. Only the CDR3 DNA stays, 42 bases, in frame from base 1. The junction shows trimming of 3 bases on V and 2 bases on J, plus 13 bases between the germline ends. CDR1 and CDR2 (DFQATT, SNEGSKA) derive from the germline V gene (reference sequence). The 39 donors, aged roughly 6 to 90 years, were systemically healthy Caucasian individuals from Russia. Each donor gave about 9.2 milliliters of peripheral blood, drawn into EDTA-treated Vacutainer tubes. Ficoll-Paque density-gradient centrifugation was used to isolate PBMCs, with at least 6.5 million per sample. Total RNA was extracted from PBMCs with Trizol reagent, with at least 6 micrograms obtained per sample. For every donor, an aliquot of PBMCs went through flow cytometry to measure the percentages of naive CD45RAhigh/CD27high T cells.

Library construction relied on 5' RACE. Data came from an Illumina HiSeq 2500. The second PCR ran for roughly 7 to 11 cycles and used a J-beta primer mix along with a sample-barcoded 5' primer. A unique molecular identifier was introduced onto each TCR beta cDNA molecule by a template-switch 5' adaptor carrying 12 random nucleotides. Each sample yielded at least 3 million CDR3-containing paired-end reads. The Mint cDNA synthesis kit, primed by a TRBC-specific oligonucleotide, was used to synthesize first-strand cDNA from all RNA. Following uracil-DNA glycosylase treatment, a first 18-cycle PCR with universal primers M1SS and BC2_uni_R was performed on all cDNA. The original methods were these. Normalization of each sample was performed by random selection of 1 million high-quality reads, each carrying a distinct molecular identifier. Reads sharing molecular identifiers were discarded rather than binned into consensus sequences. MiTCR, run with a Q25 quality threshold and the strictest error-elimination algorithm, handled CDR3 identification, clonotype clustering and error correction. A nonparametric unseen species model with Euler transformation was used to estimate a lower bound on total TCR beta diversity. In TCRdb, the public reads were trimmed at Q25 with fastp and aligned with MiXCR, with productive beta chains retained. Each entry is one CDR3 protein sequence, shown with its most common DNA and genes. None of the V and J calls come from the authors' own analysis; TCRdb made them. Recorded for this sample are approximately 850,000 distinct CDR3 sequences; under 45% of them occurred a single time. The top ten clones comprise nearly 20% of the sample.

The data were obtained in a study of blood T cells in healthy people across ages (dated by TCRdb to about 2015). Concerning the study at large: In model experiments, template switching captured about one uniquely barcoded TCR beta cDNA molecule for every two T cells. Age-related changes in TCR beta repertoire diversity were measured in the study by deep sequencing normalized with unique cDNA molecular identifiers. Four age groups were formed from the donors: young (average about 15 years), middle-aged (approximately 40), aged (62) and long-lived (about 80). To avoid experimental bias, donors of different ages were randomly spread across the sequencing lanes. The study analyzed two additional independent replicas of 1 million unique cDNA reads from the same blood draw for two donors, one aged 18 to 29 and one aged 80 or older.

Paper-wide results and their limitations: Observed TCR beta diversity per million T cells fell roughly linearly with age, and a significant reduction was already apparent by age roughly 40. Observed TCR beta diversity correlated strongly with the percentage of naive T cells measured by flow cytometry. Total diversity estimates from one million sequenced T cells were considered lower bounds and underestimates. Compared with the aged group, the long-lived group had more naive CD4+ T cells, fewer expanded clones and increased TCR diversity, suggesting age selection. Because donor CMV infection status was unknown, age-related changes in expanded clonotypes were potentially confounded. Bulk unsorted PBMC profiling prevented conclusive comparison of naive and antigen-experienced compartments.

The TCR comes from a man in his 60s in good health. The chain uses TRBV20-1 and TRBJ1-1, with no confident D gene call. The sample taken for sequencing was blood. The CDR3 sequence is CSAREQGPNTEAFF. Here is the DNA: TGCAGTGCTAGGGAGCAAGGTCCTAACACTGAAGCTTTCTTT.